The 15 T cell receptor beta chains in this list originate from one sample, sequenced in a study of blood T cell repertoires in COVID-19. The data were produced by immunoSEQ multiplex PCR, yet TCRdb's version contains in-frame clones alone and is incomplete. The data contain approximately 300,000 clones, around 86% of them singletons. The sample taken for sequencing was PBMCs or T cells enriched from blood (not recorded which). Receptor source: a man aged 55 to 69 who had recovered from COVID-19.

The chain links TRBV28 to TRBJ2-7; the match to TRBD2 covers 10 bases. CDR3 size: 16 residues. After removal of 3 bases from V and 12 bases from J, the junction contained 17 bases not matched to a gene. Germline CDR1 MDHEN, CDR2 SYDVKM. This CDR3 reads CASSFINSSGGKRAYF. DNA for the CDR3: TGTGCCAGCAGTTTTATAAACTCTAGCGGGGGAAAAAGAGCGTACTTC.

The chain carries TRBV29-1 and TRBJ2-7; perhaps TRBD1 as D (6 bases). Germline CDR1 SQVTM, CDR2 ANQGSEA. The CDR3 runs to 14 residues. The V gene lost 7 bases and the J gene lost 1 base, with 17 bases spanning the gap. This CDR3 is CSALRDKGSYEQYF. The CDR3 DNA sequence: TGCAGCGCGCTCCGGGACAAAGGATCCTACGAGCAGTACTTC.

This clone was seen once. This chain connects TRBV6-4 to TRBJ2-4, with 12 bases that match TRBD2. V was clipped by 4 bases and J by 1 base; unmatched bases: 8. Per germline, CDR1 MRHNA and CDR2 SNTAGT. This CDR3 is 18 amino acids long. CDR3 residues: CASSGLAGEGVAKNIQYF. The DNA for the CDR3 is TGTGCCAGCAGTGGACTAGCGGGAGAAGGTGTGGCCAAAAACATTCAGTACTTC.

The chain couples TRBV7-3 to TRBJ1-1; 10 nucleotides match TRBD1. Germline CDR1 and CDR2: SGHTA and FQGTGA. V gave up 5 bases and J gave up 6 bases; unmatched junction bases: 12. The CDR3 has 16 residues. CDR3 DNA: TGTGCCAGCAGCCCACTGCCGGGACAGGGGTTGGCTGAAGCTTTCTTT. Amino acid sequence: CASSPLPGQGLAEAFF.

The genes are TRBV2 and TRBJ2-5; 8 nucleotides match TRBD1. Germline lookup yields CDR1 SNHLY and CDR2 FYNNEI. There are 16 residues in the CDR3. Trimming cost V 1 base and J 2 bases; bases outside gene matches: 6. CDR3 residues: CASSEGLWTGQETQYF. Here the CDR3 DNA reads TGTGCCAGCAGTGAAGGTCTCTGGACAGGGCAAGAGACCCAGTACTTC.

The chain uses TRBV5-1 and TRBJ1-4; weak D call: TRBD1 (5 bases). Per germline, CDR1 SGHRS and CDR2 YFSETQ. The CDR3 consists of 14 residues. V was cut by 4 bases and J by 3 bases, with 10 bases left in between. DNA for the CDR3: TGCGCCAGCAGCGTTGACAGACCTAATGAAAAACTGTTTTTT. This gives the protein CASSVDRPNEKLFF. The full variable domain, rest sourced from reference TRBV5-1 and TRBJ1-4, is KAGVTQTPRYLIKTRGQQVTLSCSPISGHRSVSWYQQTPGQGLQFLFEYFSETQRNKGNFPGRFSGRQFSNSRSEMNVSTLELGDSALYLCASSVDRPNEKLFFGSGTQLSVL.

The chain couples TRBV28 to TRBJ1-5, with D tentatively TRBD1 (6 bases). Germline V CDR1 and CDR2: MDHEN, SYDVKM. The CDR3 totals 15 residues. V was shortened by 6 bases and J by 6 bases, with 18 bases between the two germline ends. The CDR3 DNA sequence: TGTGCCAGCAGCTCCCCCGGGAGGGGGGGTCAGCCCCAGCATTTT. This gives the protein CASSSPGRGGQPQHF.

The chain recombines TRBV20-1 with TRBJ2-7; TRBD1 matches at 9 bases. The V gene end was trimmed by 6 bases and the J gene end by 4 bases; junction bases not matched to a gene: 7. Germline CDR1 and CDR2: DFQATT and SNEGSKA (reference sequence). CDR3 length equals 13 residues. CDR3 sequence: CSASTGGKYEQYF. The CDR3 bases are TGCAGTGCGAGTACAGGGGGCAAGTACGAGCAGTACTTC.

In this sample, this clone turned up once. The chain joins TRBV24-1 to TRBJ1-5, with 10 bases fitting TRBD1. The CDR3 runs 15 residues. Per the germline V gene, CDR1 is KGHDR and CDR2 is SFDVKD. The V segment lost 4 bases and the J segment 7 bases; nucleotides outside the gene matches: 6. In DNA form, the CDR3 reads TGTGCCACCAGTGAGCGGACAGGGGGGAAACAGCCCCAGCATTTT. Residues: CATSERTGGKQPQHF.

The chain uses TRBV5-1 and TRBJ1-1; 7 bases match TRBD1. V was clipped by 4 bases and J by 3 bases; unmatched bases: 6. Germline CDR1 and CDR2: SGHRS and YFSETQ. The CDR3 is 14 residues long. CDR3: CASSLTGRYTEAFF. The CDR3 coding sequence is TGCGCCAGCAGCCTGACAGGGCGTTACACTGAAGCTTTCTTT.

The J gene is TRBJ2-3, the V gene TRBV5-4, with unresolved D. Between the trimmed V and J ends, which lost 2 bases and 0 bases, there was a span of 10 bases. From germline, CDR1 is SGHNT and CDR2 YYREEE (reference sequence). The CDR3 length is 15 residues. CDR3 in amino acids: CASSLGSVSTDTQYF. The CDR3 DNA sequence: TGTGCCAGCAGCTTAGGCAGCGTCAGCACAGATACGCAGTATTTT.

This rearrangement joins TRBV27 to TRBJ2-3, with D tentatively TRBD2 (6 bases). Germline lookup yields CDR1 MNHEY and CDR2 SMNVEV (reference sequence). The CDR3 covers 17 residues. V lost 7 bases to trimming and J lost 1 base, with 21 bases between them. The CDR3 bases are TGTGCCAGCACCCTTAGAAGGTCGGGAGATCGCACAGATACGCAGTATTTT. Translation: CASTLRRSGDRTDTQYF.

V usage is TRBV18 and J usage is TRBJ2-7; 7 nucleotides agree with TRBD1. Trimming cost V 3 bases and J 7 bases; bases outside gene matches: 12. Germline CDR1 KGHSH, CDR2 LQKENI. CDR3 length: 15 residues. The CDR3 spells CASSPLVGTVKEQYF. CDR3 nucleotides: TGTGCCAGCTCACCTCTGGTTGGGACAGTAAAAGAGCAGTACTTC. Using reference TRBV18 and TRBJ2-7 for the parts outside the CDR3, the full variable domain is NAGVMQNPRHLVRRRGQEARLRCSPMKGHSHVYWYRQLPEEGLKFMVYLQKENIIDESGMPKERFSAEFPKEGPSILRIQQVVRGDSAAYFCASSPLVGTVKEQYFGPGTRLTVT.

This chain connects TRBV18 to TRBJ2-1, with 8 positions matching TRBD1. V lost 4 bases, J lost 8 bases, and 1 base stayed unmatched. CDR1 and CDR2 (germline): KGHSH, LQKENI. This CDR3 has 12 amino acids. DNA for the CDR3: TGTGCCAGCTCACGGGACAGGTATGAGCAGTTCTTC. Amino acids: CASSRDRYEQFF.

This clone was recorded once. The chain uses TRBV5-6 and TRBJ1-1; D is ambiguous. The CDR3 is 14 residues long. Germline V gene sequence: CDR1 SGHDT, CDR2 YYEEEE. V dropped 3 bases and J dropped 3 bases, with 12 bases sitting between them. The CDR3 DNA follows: TGTGCCAGCAGCTCCCGCGGATGGGACACTGAAGCTTTCTTT. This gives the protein CASSSRGWDTEAFF.